This T cell receptor beta chain was retrieved from a study of cytomegalovirus exposure and HLA in healthy donors (dated by TCRdb to the late 2010s). With regard to the full study: In an earlier analysis of 587 of the donors, 276 Gb of sequence data and some 100 million unique TCR beta sequences from about 190 million T cells were reported. Approximately 310 gigabases of sequencing data and 91 million or so unique TCR sequences made up an early release that covered some 640 HLA-typed donors. The genetic ancestry cluster associated with self-reported Caucasian donors included 81% of the roughly 400 genotyped donors. The study aimed to test whether signatures of past pathogen exposure could be identified by cataloging public T cell receptors. The study used immunosequencing to profile the T cell repertoires of 666 subjects and linked those repertoires to cytomegalovirus serostatus. A separate validation cohort of more than 100 different subjects was used in addition to the roughly 700-subject first cohort. To predict cytomegalovirus infection status, the study combined high-throughput TCR immunosequencing, statistical association of individual TCRs with disease status, and machine learning. In a later analysis, previously published TCR beta repertoires from 666 donors were re-analyzed and high-resolution HLA genotyping was added so that TCR occurrence patterns could be studied. The later analysis used no new phenotypic data to find candidate immune exposures, relying instead on TCR beta sequences and their occurrence across donors. An earlier analysis of more than 450 of the donors used high-throughput TCR beta sequencing to judge whether each TCR beta V gene segment behaved as functional or pseudogenic. Alongside the repertoire data, information on donor age, sex, ethnicity and CMV serostatus was compiled. Genome-wide SNP genotypes for about 65% of the 666 donors were used in a later genetic analysis, which treated that subset as a discovery cohort. Every repertoire in the discovery cohort had been generated on one and the same sequencing platform. Both class I and class II loci were covered by HLA typing, at four-digit resolution. Typing coverage varied by locus: 629-630 donors for A, B, C, DRB1 and DQB1; some 520 for DQA1; more than 600 for DPA1; about 450 for DPB1. Roughly 5 DR-DQ haplotypes were handled as single units for association and clustering, since linkage in the cohort was strong. On average, about 240,000 unique TCR beta nucleotide sequences were sequenced per donor among 398 genotyped donors of the cohort, with around 19% of those sequences being non-productive. Findings and caveats that apply to the study as a whole: The study gave a list of around 170 TCR beta chains associated with cytomegalovirus. According to a later analysis, parvovirus B19, influenza, CMV and Epstein-Barr virus appeared linked to several top co-occurrence clusters. A further reported finding was that TCR beta sequences accurately predicted the HLA-A and HLA-B alleles for most subjects in the first cohort. Because HLA typing was missing for some donors at each locus, association tests included only the typed subset. Assigning TCR associations to individual alleles was difficult when HLA alleles, especially DR and DQ, strongly co-occurred. According to a later analysis, most CMV-associated TCR beta chains appeared to be HLA-restricted, and the HLA associations seemed to be driven largely by CMV exposure. Compared with the approximately 720-donor mean, donors in an Asian-associated ancestry cluster had fewer N-insertions in productive TCRs, according to a later genetic analysis. At a false discovery rate of 0.05, a later analysis linked fewer than 20,000 TCR beta sequences to specific HLA alleles. Across donors, most TCR sequences were observed very rarely, whereas some public TCRs were present in many individuals. In a later analysis, the rate of TCR association differed among HLA loci, with DRB1 alleles having the most associated TCRs and HLA-C alleles having the fewest. A later analysis found that HLA-associated TCR beta chains were more clonally expanded and had lower generation probabilities than equally common non-associated chains. Sequencing depth was assumed to be roughly uniform across donors in the presence/absence analyses, though that assumption may not hold. The only immune exposure information available for the cohort was CMV serostatus. Correlated functional status among segregating V segments might reflect linkage disequilibrium, but an unknown experimental factor could not be ruled out. The sequencing pipeline was judged likely to have produced a cluster of highly shared sequence variants as a technical artifact. This cohort had only TCR beta chains sequenced, and the lack of alpha or paired-chain data limited which features could be detected. The classifier was reported to diagnose cytomegalovirus status with high specificity and sensitivity in both the original and validation cohorts. In an earlier analysis of fewer than 750 of the donors, most TCR beta V segments were observed in productive rearrangements about 90% or about 30% of the time, broadly matching IMGT annotations. The earlier analysis of almost 600 of the donors excluded seventeen rarely observed V segments, including chromosome 9 orphons, because counts were too low. Some IMGT-functional V segments, including TRBV6-2 and TRBV6-3, could not be told apart with the 87-base-pair reads, so those segments were excluded. Three of the identified cytomegalovirus-associated TCR beta chains were confirmed in vitro to be specific for cytomegalovirus antigens. A later genetic analysis associated a missense DCLRE1C variant with V-gene and J-gene trimming of TCR beta chains, and an independent cohort replicated the association. According to the authors, the approach could potentially be generalized to other disease states and immunological phenotypes.

The germline V gene gives CDR1 as SGHRS and CDR2 as YFSETQ. The CDR3 sequence holds 15 residues, the cysteine and phenylalanine included. Of all the DNA, just the CDR3 is kept, 45 bases in frame from base 1. V loses 4 bases of germline sequence and J loses 7 bases, and the interval between the two ends is 17 bases. On this clone itself: Its antigen remains undetermined. Nothing much larger sits one base from this clone, and base qualities are not available.

Library preparation was by the immunoSEQ multiplex PCR assay. A mixture of 60 forward primers for TCR Vbeta segments and 13 reverse primers for TCR Jbeta segments was used in the multiplex PCR. A multiplex PCR assay on genomic DNA amplified the CDR3 region of rearranged TCR beta genes. The amplified TCR beta libraries were sequenced on the Illumina HiSeq System as 87-base-pair reads. As for the authors' bioinformatics: A later analysis tallied roughly 76 million unique TCR beta chains across the 660 or so repertoires, and about 12 million of those chains were shared by two or more donors. A nearest-neighbor algorithm error-corrected the raw reads and collapsed the reads into unique sequences, merging closely related sequences to remove PCR and sequencing errors. To assign V, D and J gene segments, CDR3 sequences were aligned to IMGT reference sequences. For a sequence to be retained, a match of at least six nucleotides to both a V gene segment and a J gene segment was required. A rearrangement counted as productive if the CDR3 had no stop codons and remained in frame with V and J, and every other rearrangement counted as non-productive. CDR3 was defined according to IMGT convention as the region running from the second conserved V-encoded cysteine to the conserved J-encoded phenylalanine. The earlier analysis of a few hundred of the donors excluded any sequence lacking an unambiguous match to a single V gene segment. An earlier analysis of almost 600 of the donors classified V segments as functional when productive rearrangements were above 56.7% and as segregating when the standard deviation between donors was above 5%. To diagnose cytomegalovirus status from the catalog of TCR beta chain sequences, a statistical classification framework was built. V and J gene assignment, in a later analysis, came from comparing TCR nucleotide sequences with IMGT/GENE-DB human TR gene sequences. Using the TCRdist pipeline, a later analysis assigned CDR3 sequences along with most-parsimonious VDJ recombination scenarios. In a later analysis, each TCR beta chain was defined by its CDR3 amino acid sequence together with its V-gene family, and reads without a unique V-gene family were excluded. In a later analysis, 450 to 600 highly shared, low-generation-probability nucleotide sequences were removed to address suspected cross-contamination and a sequencing artifact. In a later analysis, a clonal expansion index for each public chain was calculated from normalized within-repertoire ranks of inferred template counts. In a later analysis, generation probabilities were computed using a VDJ recombination model fitted to out-of-frame rearrangements, and the results were checked against IGoR. In a later analysis, TCR-TCR, TCR-HLA and TCR-CMV co-occurrence was scored with hypergeometric tests, and a repertoire-size bias correction was applied to TCR pairs. False discovery rates were estimated in a later analysis by permuting HLA or CMV assignments 20 times. A later analysis grouped co-occurring TCRs with DBSCAN, adding TCRdist sequence similarity when clustering within HLA-allele-positive subsets. Repertoires with fewer than 30,000 or more than 120,000 public chains were left out of co-occurrence clustering, as were five repertoires with anomalous nucleotide sharing. TCRdb provides this immuneACCESS table in a form limited to in-frame rearrangements. Some clones are lacking; in checked studies, under half of them reflect an unresolved V gene, and why the rest are absent is not known. That table furnishes V, J and clone size, whereas the DNA furnished D and trimming. In all, the sample holds 150,000 to 200,000 clones, and roughly 80% of those were seen once. The ten largest clones take up 2% to 2.5% of the sample.

The cohort was made up of approximately 700 healthy bone marrow donors. At the time of sampling, all cohort members were nominally healthy, though unrecorded immune exposures were likely present. The donor was CMV seronegative and was included in the group of around 320 seronegative cohort members. Each donor provided a peripheral blood sample, and peripheral blood mononuclear cells were used for TCR beta sequencing. The Qiagen DNeasy Blood Extraction Kit was used to extract genomic DNA from the blood cell samples. The chain links TRBV5-1 with TRBJ1-4, and perhaps TRBD1 as D gene, on 5 matching bases. The sample was PBMCs. The source of this sequence is a female donor in good health and CMV-seronegative. The CDR3 sequence is CASSPGGGGGEKLFF. The DNA sequence is given as TGCGCCAGCAGCCCGGGGGGGGGAGGAGGTGAAAAACTGTTTTTT.